These 14 T cell receptor beta chains share one sample of origin, sequenced in a study of cytomegalovirus exposure and HLA in healthy donors. Both 60 Vbeta primers and 13 Jbeta primers went into the PCR. The repertoire was sequenced with immunoSEQ multiplex PCR; TCRdb's copy has only in-frame clones and lacks some. Of 90,000 to 150,000 clones listed, 70% to 80% are singletons. The specimen was PBMCs. The receptors come from a man aged 50 to 59 in good health and CMV-seropositive.

CDR3: CASSLEEVPFF. Here the CDR3 DNA reads TGTGCCAGCAGCTTAGAAGAGGTGCCGTTCTTC. The chain is built from TRBV7-2 and TRBJ2-1, with D hard to call. Trimming stripped 1 base from V and 15 bases from J, with 10 bases between. Germline CDR1 SGHTA, CDR2 FQGNSA. This CDR3 has 11 amino acids.

This chain uses TRBV9 with TRBJ2-5, with a weak D call TRBD2 (7 bases). The V and J ends lost 3 bases and 5 bases respectively, with 14 bases between them. Germline loops: CDR1 SGDLS, CDR2 YYNGEE. The CDR3 spans 14 residues. The DNA for the CDR3 is TGTGCCAGCAGCGGGGGGGGCCACTTTGAGACCCAGTACTTC. Translated: CASSGGGHFETQYF.

V gene TRBV2 combines with J gene TRBJ2-6, with 8 bases aligning to TRBD1. The V gene end was trimmed by 6 bases and the J gene end by 4 bases; junction bases not matched to a gene: 2. Germline V lookup: CDR1 SNHLY, CDR2 FYNNEI. This CDR3 is 14 amino acids long. The CDR3 loop is CASSRGRGANVLTF. CDR3 nucleotide sequence: TGTGCCAGCAGCAGGGGGCGCGGGGCCAACGTCCTGACTTTC.

The CDR3 nucleotides are TGTGCCAGCAGCTTGGGTCCTACCGGCAATCAGCCCCAGCATTTT. Its translation is CASSLGPTGNQPQHF. V and J are TRBV5-6 and TRBJ1-5; D unresolved. Germline values: CDR1 SGHDT, CDR2 YYEEEE. The CDR3 contains 15 residues. The V and J ends lost 0 bases and 2 bases respectively, with 9 bases between them.

The V gene is TRBV7-2, the J gene TRBJ1-2; the match to TRBD1 covers 7 bases. Germline trimming cut 4 bases from V and 4 bases from J; bases unmatched to any gene: 12. Per germline, CDR1 SGHTA and CDR2 FQGNSA. The CDR3 has 16 amino acids. CDR3 nucleotide sequence: TGTGCCAGCAGCTCGCAGAACAGGGGACGAACCTATGGCTACACCTTC. The encoded protein is CASSSQNRGRTYGYTF.

The chain links TRBV15 to TRBJ1-4; TRBD1 is a possible D gene (5 bases). The CDR3 loop spans 15 amino acids. Germline CDR1 LNHNV, CDR2 YYDKDF (reference sequence). The V gene lost 5 bases and the J gene lost 2 bases, with 12 bases spanning the gap. The CDR3 sequence is CATSGPTDTNEKLFF. CDR3 in DNA: TGTGCCACCAGCGGGCCGACAGACACTAATGAAAAACTGTTTTTT.

This sequence joins TRBV10-1 and TRBJ2-7, with 7 bases lining up with TRBD2. The junction had 16 bases not matched to a gene; V was cut back by 2 bases and J by 0 bases. CDR3 length equals 19 residues. Germline CDR1 and CDR2: WNHNN and SYGVQD (reference sequence). In nucleotides, the CDR3 is TGCGCCAGCAGTGAGCTCTCTTTAGGCTACGGCGGGGGCTCCTACGAGCAGTACTTC. Amino acids: CASSELSLGYGGGSYEQYF.

CDR3 protein: CASSETGHYEQYF. The CDR3 nucleotides read TGTGCCAGCAGCGAGACAGGGCACTACGAGCAGTACTTC. V is TRBV28 and J is TRBJ2-7; 7 bases are a match to TRBD1. J gave up 3 bases and V 6 bases, and 5 bases lay outside the gene matches. This CDR3 comprises 13 residues. The V gene's germline CDR1 is MDHEN and CDR2 SYDVKM.

V is TRBV29-1 and J is TRBJ1-2; a possible D gene is TRBD1 (6 bases). The ends were cut back, 6 bases at V and 2 bases at J, with 13 bases in the middle. The CDR3 length is 13 residues. Germline CDR1 reads SQVTM; CDR2 reads ANQGSEA. CDR3 nucleotides: TGCAGCGTCCAGATCACAGGGAACTATGGCTACACCTTC. It codes for CSVQITGNYGYTF. The whole variable domain, filled in from reference TRBV29-1 and TRBJ1-2, reads SAVISQKPSRDICQRGTSLTIQCQVDSQVTMMFWYRQQPGQSLTLIATANQGSEATYESGFVIDKFPISRPNLTFSTLTVSNMSPEDSSIYLCSVQITGNYGYTFGSGTRLTVV.

V gene TRBV7-2 combines with J gene TRBJ2-3; 13 positions agree with TRBD2. CDR1 and CDR2 from the germline V gene are SGHTA and FQGNSA. This CDR3 spans 15 amino acids. The V segment lost 5 bases and the J segment 4 bases; nucleotides outside the gene matches: 3. The CDR3 sequence: CASSRTSGGSDTQYF. The CDR3 bases are TGTGCCAGCAGCCGGACTAGCGGGGGATCAGATACGCAGTATTTT.

This clone was seen only a few times. The CDR3 DNA sequence: TGTGCCAGCAGCTTAGTGGGGGGGGCAGGCCTCTCTGGAAACACCATATATTTT. Translated: CASSLVGGAGLSGNTIYF. The rearrangement joins TRBV7-2 to TRBJ1-3; possible D gene TRBD1, 6 bases. The CDR3 is 18 residues long. Trimming shortened V by 1 base and J by 0 bases, and 16 bases separated the two germline ends. The germline V gene encodes CDR1 SGHTA and CDR2 FQGNSA.

The chain joins TRBV29-1 to TRBJ2-2; 7 positions agree with TRBD1. V was pared by 4 bases and J by 3 bases, with 5 bases of the junction left unmatched. The CDR3 totals 14 residues. Germline lookup yields CDR1 SQVTM and CDR2 ANQGSEA. CDR3 in amino acids: CSVGTGRDTGELFF. The CDR3 bases are TGCAGCGTTGGGACAGGTCGGGACACCGGGGAGCTGTTTTTT.

The chain employs TRBV5-6 and TRBJ2-1; TRBD2 is a possible D gene (5 bases). Germline V lookup: CDR1 SGHDT, CDR2 YYEEEE. There are 12 residues in the CDR3. V gave up 2 bases and J gave up 15 bases, with 15 bases separating them. CDR3 nucleotide sequence: TGTGCCAGCAGCTTATCAAAGGCGGGCTGGTTCTTC. Amino acids: CASSLSKAGWFF.

This clone showed up just a few times. The chain combines TRBV27 with TRBJ1-1; 9 bases agree with TRBD1. The CDR3 loop spans 13 amino acids. The V gene's germline CDR1 is MNHEY and CDR2 SMNVEV (reference sequence). Trimming removed 6 bases from V and 5 bases from J; junction bases left unmatched: 4. The CDR3 nucleotides are TGTGCCAGCAGGGGACAGGGCTATACTGAAGCTTTCTTT. Translating gives CASRGQGYTEAFF.